This TCR beta chain was found in a study of T cell repertoires in cytomegalovirus infection. Study conclusions and caveats: CMV-specific TCR beta clonotypes restricted by HLA-C dominated the ex vivo response.

The ends lost 3 bases at V and 4 bases at J; junction bases unmatched: 8. This CDR3 is built from 15 residues. The V gene's germline CDR1 is SGHTA and CDR2 FQGNSA. The sample holds a few counts of this clonotype. Its antigen is unidentified. MiXCR, run by TCRdb on the reads, gives a single entry per CDR3 protein. The data show about 130,000 distinct CDR3 sequences, 32% seen once. The sequenced sample was CD8+ T cells from cultured PBMCs, obtained from culture after CMV antigen stimulation. The rearrangement joins TRBV7-2 to TRBJ2-7, with 8 bases matching TRBD1. This receptor was obtained from a human donor in good health (CMV status not recorded). Some clones in this sample may be carry-over from other donors' samples. This chain's CDR3 is CASSFGQGALYEQYF. The CDR3 DNA sequence: TGTGCCAGCAGCTTCGGGCAGGGGGCCCTGTACGAGCAGTACTTC.